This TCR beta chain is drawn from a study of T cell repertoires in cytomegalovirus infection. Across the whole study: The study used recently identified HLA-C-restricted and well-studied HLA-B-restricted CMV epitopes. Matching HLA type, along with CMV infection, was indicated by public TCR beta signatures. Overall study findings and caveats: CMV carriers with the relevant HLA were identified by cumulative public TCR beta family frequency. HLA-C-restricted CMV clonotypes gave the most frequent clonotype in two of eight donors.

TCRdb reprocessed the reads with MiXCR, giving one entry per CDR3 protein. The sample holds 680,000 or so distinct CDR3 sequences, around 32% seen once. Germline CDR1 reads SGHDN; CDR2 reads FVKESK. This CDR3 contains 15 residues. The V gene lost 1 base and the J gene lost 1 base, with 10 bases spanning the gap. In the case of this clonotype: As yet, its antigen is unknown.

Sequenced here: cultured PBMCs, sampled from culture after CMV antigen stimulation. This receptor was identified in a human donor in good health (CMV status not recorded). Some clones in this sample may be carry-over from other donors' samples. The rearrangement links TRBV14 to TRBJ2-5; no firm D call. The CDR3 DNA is TGTGCCAGCAGCCAAGCCAGAGCCTTCCAAGAGACCCAGTACTTC. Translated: CASSQARAFQETQYF.